This T cell receptor (beta chain) was sequenced during a study of CD8+CD57+ T cells in acquired aplastic anemia. Looking at the study overall: The mean DNA yield obtained from sorted CD4+ and CD8+ cells came to around 3 ug. Study results and caveats: Shared by patients and controls, just under 30 CD8+ CDR3s were abundant in patients. Patients did not significantly differ from controls in CD8+ Simpson's diversity.

An expansion of CD8+CD57+ cells by flow cytometry had been shown in patients chosen for sequencing. Sampling of blood occurred while the patients had still received no therapy. Germline CDR1 and CDR2: SNHLY and FYNNEI. V lost 4 bases, J lost 2 bases, and 13 bases stayed unmatched. The CDR3 contains 17 residues. Using genomic DNA as the template, TCR beta VDJ and CDR3 profiling was carried out. TCRdb used MiXCR to reprocess the reads, holding one entry per CDR3 protein. The data show around 150,000 distinct CDR3 sequences, with 70% to 75% seen just once and around 45% held by the top ten. This clonotype has at least ten counts. Its cognate antigen is unknown.

The TCR was taken from a human donor with aplastic anemia. The chain couples TRBV2 to TRBJ1-1; TRBD1 matches at 7 bases. What was sequenced was sorted CD4+, CD8+, or CD8+CD57+ T cells (not recorded which) from PBMCs. The CDR3: CASSGDRVYPYNTEAFF. DNA of the CDR3: TGTGCCAGCAGTGGCGACAGGGTCTACCCCTACAACACTGAAGCTTTCTTT.